The clone carrying this T cell receptor beta chain occurred a few times. This entry belongs to a study of OX40 agonist ivuxolimab in advanced cancers. The wider study: The group had a mean age of around 64 years, ranged from about 23 to 85, and was 82.7% male.

The germline CDR1 and CDR2 sequences are MDHEN and SYDVKM. V lost 6 bases and J 2 bases, leaving 8 bases between the germline ends. CDR3 length: 13 residues. TCRdb's copy holds only in-frame clones and misses some; the assay was immunoSEQ multiplex PCR. The table shows 50,000 or so clones, with roughly 91% occurring only once. Sampling of blood occurred at baseline, cycle 4 day 1, and cycle 7 day 1. The chain joins TRBV28 to TRBJ1-5; D remains ambiguous. This sequence originates from an adult with an advanced solid tumor such as melanoma, head and neck, liver or kidney cancer. The sample in question was CD4+ or CD8+ T cells sorted from blood, obtained in a trial of the OX40 agonist ivuxolimab. The chain's CDR3 is CASRTRGNQPQHF. CDR3 DNA: TGTGCCAGCAGGACTCGGGGCAATCAGCCCCAGCATTTT.